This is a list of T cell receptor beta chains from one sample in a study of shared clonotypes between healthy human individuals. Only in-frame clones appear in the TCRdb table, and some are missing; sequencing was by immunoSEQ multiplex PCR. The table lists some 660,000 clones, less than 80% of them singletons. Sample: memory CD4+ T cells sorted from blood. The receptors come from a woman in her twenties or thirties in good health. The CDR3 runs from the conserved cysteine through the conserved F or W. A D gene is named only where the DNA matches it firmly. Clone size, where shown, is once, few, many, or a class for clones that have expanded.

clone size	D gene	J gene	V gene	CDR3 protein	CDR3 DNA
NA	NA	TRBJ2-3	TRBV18	CASSPSGGTLDVDTQYF	TGTGCCAGCTCACCATCGGGCGGCACACTTGATGTAGATACGCAGTATTTT
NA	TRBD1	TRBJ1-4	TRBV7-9	CASSSSGQGGEKLFF	TGTGCCAGCAGCTCATCGGGACAGGGAGGGGAAAAACTGTTTTTT
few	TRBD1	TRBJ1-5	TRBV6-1	CASSEIRQGPQHF	TGTGCCAGCAGTGAGATTAGACAGGGGCCCCAGCATTTT
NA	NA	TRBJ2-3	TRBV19	CASSSRGPRDTQYF	TGTGCCAGTAGTAGTCGGGGGCCGCGGGATACGCAGTATTTT
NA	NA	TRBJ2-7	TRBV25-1	CASSPFKEGNHEQYF	TGTGCCAGCAGTCCATTTAAGGAGGGCAACCACGAGCAGTACTTC
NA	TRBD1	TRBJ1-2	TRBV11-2	CASSPGTGHGYTF	TGTGCCAGCAGCCCCGGGACAGGGCATGGCTACACCTTC
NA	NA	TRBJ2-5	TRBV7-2	CASSLGSVKETQYF	TGTGCCAGCAGCTTAGGATCCGTGAAAGAGACCCAGTACTTC
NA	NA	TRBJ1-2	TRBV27	CASSTGRSYGYTF	TGTGCCAGCAGTACAGGACGGTCCTACGGCTACACCTTC
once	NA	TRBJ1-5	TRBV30	CAWRQGDDQPQHF	TGTGCCTGGAGACAGGGAGACGATCAGCCCCAGCATTTT
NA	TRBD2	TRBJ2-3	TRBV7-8	CASSLPPRGSTDTQYF	TGTGCCAGCAGCTTACCACCGCGCGGGAGTACAGATACGCAGTATTTT
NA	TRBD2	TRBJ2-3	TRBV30	CAWTGGVTDTQYF	TGTGCCTGGACGGGGGGGGTCACAGATACGCAGTATTTT
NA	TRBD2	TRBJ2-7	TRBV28	CASSLLQIAGVFYEQYF	TGTGCCAGCAGTTTGTTACAGATAGCGGGAGTCTTCTACGAGCAGTACTTC
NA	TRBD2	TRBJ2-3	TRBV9	CASSVGETGAGTDTQYF	TGTGCCAGCAGCGTAGGGGAAACGGGAGCGGGAACAGATACGCAGTATTTT
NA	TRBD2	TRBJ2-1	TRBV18	CASSPPPGLANNEQFF	TGTGCCAGCTCACCACCCCCGGGACTAGCGAACAATGAGCAGTTCTTC
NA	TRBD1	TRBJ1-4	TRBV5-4	CASSQPDRGYEKLFF	TGTGCCAGCAGCCAACCTGACAGGGGTTACGAAAAACTGTTTTTT
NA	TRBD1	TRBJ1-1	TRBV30	CAWTIQGAKPFF	TGTGCCTGGACGATCCAGGGGGCGAAGCCTTTCTTT
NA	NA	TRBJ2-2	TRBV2	CASNPRATHTGELFF	TGTGCCAGCAACCCCCGAGCAACCCATACCGGGGAGCTGTTTTTT
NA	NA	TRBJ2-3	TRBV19	CASSSNGLDTQYF	TGTGCCAGTAGTTCGAACGGGCTAGATACGCAGTATTTT
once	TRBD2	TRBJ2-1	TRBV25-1	CASSEFGTSGSNEQFF	TGTGCCAGCAGTGAATTCGGGACTAGCGGGAGCAATGAGCAGTTCTTC
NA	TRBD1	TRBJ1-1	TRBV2	CASSGEGQGQTEAFF	TGTGCCAGCAGTGGGGAAGGACAGGGTCAAACTGAAGCTTTCTTT
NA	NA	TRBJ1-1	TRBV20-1	CSARVGPAAFF	TGCAGTGCTAGAGTGGGCCCGGCAGCTTTCTTT
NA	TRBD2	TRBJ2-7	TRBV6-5	CASSSPTSGNYEQYF	TGTGCCAGCAGTTCCCCGACTAGCGGGAACTACGAGCAGTACTTC
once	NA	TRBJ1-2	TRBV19	CASKSADYGYTF	TGTGCCAGTAAGTCTGCCGACTATGGCTACACCTTC
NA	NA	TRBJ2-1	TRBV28	CASSDHSNNEQFF	TGTGCCAGCAGTGACCACTCAAACAATGAGCAGTTCTTC
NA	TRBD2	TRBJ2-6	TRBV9	CASSVEGRGDSGANVLTF	TGTGCCAGCAGCGTAGAGGGGAGGGGCGACTCTGGGGCCAACGTCCTGACTTTC
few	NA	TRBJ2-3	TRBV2	CASRASTDTQYF	TGTGCCAGCAGAGCTTCCACAGATACGCAGTATTTT
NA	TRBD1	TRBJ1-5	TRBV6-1	CASSGDRARNQPQHF	TGTGCCAGCAGTGGGGACAGGGCTCGCAATCAGCCCCAGCATTTT
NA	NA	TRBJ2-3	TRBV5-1	CASSLASGGTDTQYF	TGCGCCAGCAGCTTGGCTAGTGGGGGCACAGATACGCAGTATTTT
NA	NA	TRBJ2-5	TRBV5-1	CASSRGGTPEGQETQYF	TGCGCCAGCAGTAGGGGTGGGACACCGGAGGGCCAAGAGACCCAGTACTTC
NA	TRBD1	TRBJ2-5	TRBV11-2	CASSETRTGGETQYF	TGTGCCAGCAGCGAGACCAGGACAGGGGGAGAGACCCAGTACTTC
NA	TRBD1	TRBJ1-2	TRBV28	CASSYGTGGIYGYTF	TGTGCCAGCAGTTATGGGACAGGGGGCATCTATGGCTACACCTTC
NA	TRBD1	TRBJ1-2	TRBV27	CASRNDRAGGGYTF	TGTGCCAGCAGGAACGACAGGGCGGGAGGTGGCTACACCTTC
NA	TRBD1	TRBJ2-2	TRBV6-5	CASSRRTGPTGELFF	TGTGCCAGCAGTCGTCGGACAGGCCCCACCGGGGAGCTGTTTTTT
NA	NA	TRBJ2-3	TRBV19	CASRLRGGADTQYF	TGTGCCAGTAGGTTAAGGGGCGGTGCAGATACGCAGTATTTT
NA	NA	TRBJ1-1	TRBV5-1	CASSLDRGRGTEAFF	TGCGCCAGCAGCTTGGATCGGGGGCGCGGCACTGAAGCTTTCTTT
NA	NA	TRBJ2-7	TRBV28	CASSLSLPGLYEQYF	TGTGCCAGCAGTTTATCTTTGCCAGGTCTGTACGAGCAGTACTTC
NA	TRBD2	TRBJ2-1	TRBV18	CASSPPGTSGSNEQFF	TGTGCCAGCTCCCCCCCCGGGACTAGCGGGTCCAATGAGCAGTTCTTC
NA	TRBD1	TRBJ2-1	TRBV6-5	CASSPPGQGSDEQFF	TGTGCCAGCAGCCCCCCGGGACAGGGTTCGGATGAGCAGTTCTTC
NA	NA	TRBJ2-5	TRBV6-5	CASAPVAPGTQYF	TGTGCCAGCGCCCCCGTTGCGCCTGGGACCCAGTACTTC
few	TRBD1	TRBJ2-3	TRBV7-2	CASSPSGTGGADTQYF	TGTGCCAGCAGCCCGTCCGGGACAGGGGGCGCAGATACGCAGTATTTT
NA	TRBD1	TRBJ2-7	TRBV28	CASTLAGAGGPSYEQYF	TGTGCCAGCACCCTAGCCGGGGCAGGGGGACCGAGCTACGAGCAGTACTTC
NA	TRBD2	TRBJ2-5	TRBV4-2	CASSPAGGQETQYF	TGTGCCAGCAGCCCAGCGGGAGGGCAAGAGACCCAGTACTTC
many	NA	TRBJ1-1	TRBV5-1	CASSFAGNTEAFF	TGCGCCAGCAGCTTTGCAGGGAACACTGAAGCTTTCTTT
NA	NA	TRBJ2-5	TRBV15	CATSRDHDPLETQYF	TGTGCCACCAGCAGAGATCATGACCCCCTCGAGACCCAGTACTTC
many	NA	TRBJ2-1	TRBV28	CASSLIQAYNEQFF	TGTGCCAGCAGTTTAATCCAAGCCTACAATGAGCAGTTCTTC
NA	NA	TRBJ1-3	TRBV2	CASKTGMGRGGSGNTIYF	TGTGCCAGCAAGACCGGGATGGGGAGAGGAGGCTCTGGAAACACCATATATTTT
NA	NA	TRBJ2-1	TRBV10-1	CASSDRLVNEQFF	TGCGCCAGCAGTGACAGATTAGTGAATGAGCAGTTCTTC
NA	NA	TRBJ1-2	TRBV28	CASLPPGIVYGYTF	TGTGCCAGCCTACCGCCGGGGATAGTCTATGGCTACACCTTC
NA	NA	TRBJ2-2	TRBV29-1	CSVGDTGELFF	TGCAGCGTTGGAGACACCGGGGAGCTGTTTTTT
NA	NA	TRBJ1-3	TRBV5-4	CASSFEGRVAGNTIYF	TGTGCCAGCAGCTTCGAGGGCAGGGTGGCTGGAAACACCATATATTTT
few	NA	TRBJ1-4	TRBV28	CASSILGRAREEKLFF	TGTGCCAGCAGCATATTGGGACGGGCCCGAGAGGAAAAACTGTTTTTT
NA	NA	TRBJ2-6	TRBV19	CASSIPGQYSGANVLTF	TGTGCCAGTAGTATCCCGGGACAATACTCTGGGGCCAACGTCCTGACTTTC
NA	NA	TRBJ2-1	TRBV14	CASSQGRGYGVEQFF	TGTGCCAGCAGCCAAGGGCGAGGGTACGGGGTGGAGCAGTTCTTC
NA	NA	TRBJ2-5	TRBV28	CASSSEGQATETQYF	TGTGCCAGCAGTTCGGAGGGCCAAGCCACAGAGACCCAGTACTTC
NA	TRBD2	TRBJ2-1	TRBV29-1	CSVVAAGNYNEQFF	TGCAGCGTTGTTGCAGCGGGAAACTACAATGAGCAGTTCTTC
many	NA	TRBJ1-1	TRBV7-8	CASSPWTANTEAFF	TGTGCCAGCAGCCCTTGGACAGCGAACACTGAAGCTTTCTTT
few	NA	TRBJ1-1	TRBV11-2	CASSLNTEAFF	TGTGCCAGCAGCTTGAACACTGAAGCTTTCTTT
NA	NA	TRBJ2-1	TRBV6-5	CASRREDEQFF	TGTGCCAGCAGGCGGGAAGATGAGCAGTTCTTC
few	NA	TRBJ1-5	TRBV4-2	CASSQDRRGSGQPQHF	TGTGCCAGCAGCCAAGATCGGAGAGGAAGTGGTCAGCCCCAGCATTTT
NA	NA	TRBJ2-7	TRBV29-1	CSVEKDGPDEQYF	TGCAGCGTTGAAAAGGACGGGCCTGACGAGCAGTACTTC